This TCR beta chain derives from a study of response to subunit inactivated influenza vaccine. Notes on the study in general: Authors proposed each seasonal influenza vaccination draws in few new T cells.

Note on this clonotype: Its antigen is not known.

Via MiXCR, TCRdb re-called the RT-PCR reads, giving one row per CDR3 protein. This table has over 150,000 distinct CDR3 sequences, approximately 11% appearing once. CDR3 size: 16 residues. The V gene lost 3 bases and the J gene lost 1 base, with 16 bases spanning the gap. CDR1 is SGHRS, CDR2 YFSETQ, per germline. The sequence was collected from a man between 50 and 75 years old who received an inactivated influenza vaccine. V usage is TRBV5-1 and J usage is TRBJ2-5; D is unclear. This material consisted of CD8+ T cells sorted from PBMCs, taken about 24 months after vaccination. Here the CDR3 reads CASSSTSYGAQETQYF. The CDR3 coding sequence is TGCGCCAGCAGCTCTACGAGCTACGGTGCCCAAGAGACCCAGTACTTC.